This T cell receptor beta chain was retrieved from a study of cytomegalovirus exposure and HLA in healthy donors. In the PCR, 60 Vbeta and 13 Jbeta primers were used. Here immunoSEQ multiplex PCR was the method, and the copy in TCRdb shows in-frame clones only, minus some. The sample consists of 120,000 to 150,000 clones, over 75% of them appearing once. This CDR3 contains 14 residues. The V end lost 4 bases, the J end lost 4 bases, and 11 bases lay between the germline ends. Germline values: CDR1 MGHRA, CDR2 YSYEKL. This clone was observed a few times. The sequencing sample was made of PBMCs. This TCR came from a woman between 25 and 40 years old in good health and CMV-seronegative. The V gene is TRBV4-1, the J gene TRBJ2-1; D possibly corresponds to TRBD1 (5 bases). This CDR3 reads CASSRQGRYNEQFF. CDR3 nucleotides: TGCGCCAGCAGCCGTCAGGGTCGTTACAATGAGCAGTTCTTC.